Sequencing of this TCR beta chain was carried out in a study of T cells in Graves' hyperthyroidism and ophthalmopathy. Amplification yielded TCR beta CDR3 regions, with RNA transcripts as the source. HTBI primers were used for first-round RT-PCR of the TCR CDR3. Each CDR3 protein is one row after TCRdb ran MiXCR on the multiplex PCR reads. The sample lists approximately 600,000 distinct CDR3 sequences; approximately 15% were seen once. It was uncontrolled infection, other autoimmune disease, pregnancy or lactation that excluded patients. Per the germline V gene, CDR1 is SGHDN and CDR2 is FVKESK. The V end lost 4 bases, the J end lost 5 bases, and 16 bases lay between the germline ends. The CDR3 has 15 amino acids. This clonotype was seen a handful of times.

The sample comprised blood. This chain joins TRBV14 and TRBJ2-3, with D possibly being TRBD1 or TRBD2 (6 bases each). The clonotype was recovered from a young woman with Graves' ophthalmopathy. The CDR3 here is CASSLLGGAVDTQYF. The CDR3 nucleotides are TGTGCCAGCAGCCTTTTGGGGGGCGCAGTAGATACGCAGTATTTT.